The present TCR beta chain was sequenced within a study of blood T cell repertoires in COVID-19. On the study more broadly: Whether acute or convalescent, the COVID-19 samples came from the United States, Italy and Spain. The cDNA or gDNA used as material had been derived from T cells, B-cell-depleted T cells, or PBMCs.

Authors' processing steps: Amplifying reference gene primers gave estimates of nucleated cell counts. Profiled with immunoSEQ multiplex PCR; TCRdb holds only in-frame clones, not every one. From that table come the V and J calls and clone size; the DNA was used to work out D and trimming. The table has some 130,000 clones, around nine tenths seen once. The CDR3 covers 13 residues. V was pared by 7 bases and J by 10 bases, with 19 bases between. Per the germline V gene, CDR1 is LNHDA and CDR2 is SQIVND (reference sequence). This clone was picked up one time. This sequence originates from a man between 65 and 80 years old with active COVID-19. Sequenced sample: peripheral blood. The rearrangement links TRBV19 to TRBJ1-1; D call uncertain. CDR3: CASTPKPPGRAFF. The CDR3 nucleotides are TGTGCCAGTACCCCCAAGCCCCCTGGGCGAGCTTTCTTT.